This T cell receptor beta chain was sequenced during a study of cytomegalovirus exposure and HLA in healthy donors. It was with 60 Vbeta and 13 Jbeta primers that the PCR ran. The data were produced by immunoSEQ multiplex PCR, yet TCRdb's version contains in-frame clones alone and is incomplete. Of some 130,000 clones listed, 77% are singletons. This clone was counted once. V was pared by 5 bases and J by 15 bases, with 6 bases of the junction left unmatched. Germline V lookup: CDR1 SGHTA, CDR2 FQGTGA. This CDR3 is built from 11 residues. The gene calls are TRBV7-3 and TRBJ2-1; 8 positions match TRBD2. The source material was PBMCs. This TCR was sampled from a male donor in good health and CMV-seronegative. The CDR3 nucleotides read TGTGCCAGCAGCGAAGGGACTAGGTGGTTCTTC. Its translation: CASSEGTRWFF.